These 9 T cell receptor beta chains were sequenced from one sample in a study of T-cell reconstitution after alpha-beta-depleted transplantation in children. Unique molecular identifiers were incorporated into the prepared TCRbeta library. MiXCR, applied by TCRdb to the PCR reads, yields one record per CDR3 protein. Of about 610,000 distinct CDR3 sequences in the sample, under 12% are singletons; the top ten hold 3.5% to 5%. Sequencing used PBMCs from the stem cell graft donor, obtained from the stem cell graft. The receptors come from a human donor who donated a stem cell graft to a child with acute myeloid leukemia.

This rearrangement joins TRBV6-2 or TRBV6-3 to TRBJ2-1, with 9 positions matching TRBD2. With V trimmed by 8 bases and J by 10 bases, 15 bases remained unmatched. This CDR3 contains 15 residues. Germline CDR1 MNHEY, CDR2 SVGEGT. The CDR3 loop is CASRGSSGMPGEQFF. The CDR3, as DNA: TGTGCCAGCCGAGGTTCTAGCGGGATGCCCGGGGAGCAGTTCTTC.

This clonotype was observed a few times. In nucleotides, the CDR3 is TGTGCCAGCAGCCCGGAAATAAAGGAGACCCAGTACTTC. Translation gives CASSPEIKETQYF. This rearrangement joins TRBV12-3 or TRBV12-4 to TRBJ2-5; no reliable D call. Trimming took 6 bases from V and 5 from J, leaving 13 bases between them. This CDR3 has 13 amino acids.

J is TRBJ2-7 and V is TRBV11-1; the match to TRBD2 covers 9 bases. CDR1 and CDR2 from the germline V gene are SGHAT and FQDESV (reference sequence). The trim removed 5 bases at V and 5 bases at J, leaving 19 bases unmatched. The CDR3 has 18 amino acids. CDR3 bases: TGTGCCAGCAGCCTGCTTAAGAGTGAGGGACTAGCAGCTCACGAGCAGTACTTC. This codes for CASSLLKSEGLAAHEQYF.

V and J are TRBV20-1 and TRBJ2-1; 13 nucleotides match TRBD2. With 0 bases clipped from V and 3 bases from J, the junction kept 5 bases outside the gene matches. The V gene's germline CDR1 is DFQATT and CDR2 SNEGSKA (reference sequence). CDR3 size: 17 residues. CDR3 DNA sequence: TGCAGTGCTAGAGATAGGACTAGCGGGAGTGTCTACAATGAGCAGTTCTTC. Its protein is CSARDRTSGSVYNEQFF.

This chain links TRBV28 with TRBJ2-5; 12 nucleotides align to TRBD2. Germline values: CDR1 MDHEN, CDR2 SYDVKM. The V gene end was trimmed by 5 bases and the J gene end by 3 bases; junction bases not matched to a gene: 7. The CDR3 length is 16 residues. CDR3 sequence (DNA): TGTGCCAGCAGTGCCGTTCTAGCGGGAGGGAAAGAGACCCAGTACTTC. Amino acid sequence: CASSAVLAGGKETQYF. The full variable domain, its missing parts supplied by reference TRBV28 and TRBJ2-5, is DVKVTQSSRYLVKRTGEKVFLECVQDMDHENMFWYRQDPGLGLRLIYFSYDVKMKEKGDIPEGYSVSREKKERFSLILESASTNQTSMYLCASSAVLAGGKETQYFGPGTRLLVL.

This clonotype has a handful of counts. The chain is built from TRBV7-6 and TRBJ2-5; 16 bases match TRBD2. V lost 4 bases, J lost 2 bases, and 4 bases stayed unmatched. Germline-derived CDR1 and CDR2 are SGHVS and FNYEAQ. The CDR3 is 17 residues long. CDR3 sequence reads: CASSSGLAGGRQETQYF. The CDR3 coding sequence is TGTGCCAGCAGCTCGGGACTAGCGGGAGGGCGGCAAGAGACCCAGTACTTC.

This clonotype was seen a few times. V gene TRBV4-2 combines with J gene TRBJ2-7; no firm D call. The length of the CDR3 is 14 residues. V was shortened by 2 bases and J by 0 bases, with 8 bases between the two germline ends. CDR1 and CDR2 (germline): LGHNA, YNFKEQ. CDR3 nucleotides: TGTGCCAGCAGCCAAAGCCTTACCTCCTACGAGCAGTACTTC. Translation gives CASSQSLTSYEQYF.

The J gene is TRBJ1-6, the V gene TRBV5-5, with 8 bases fitting TRBD1. The CDR3 runs 15 residues. The ends lost 2 bases at V and 8 bases at J; junction bases unmatched: 6. CDR1 is SGHKS and CDR2 is YYEKEE in the germline V gene (reference sequence). In nucleotides, the CDR3 is TGTGCCAGCAGCTTCAGACAGGGGAGTTATTCACCCCTCCACTTT. The encoded protein is CASSFRQGSYSPLHF.

The table lists this clonotype with a few counts. The chain joins TRBV30 to TRBJ1-1; D ambiguous. From germline, CDR1 is GTSNPN and CDR2 SVGIG (reference sequence). V was pared by 4 bases and J by 1 base, with 10 bases between. The CDR3 is 13 amino acids. The CDR3, as DNA: TGTGCCTGGATTACCGCAGGGAACACTGAAGCTTTCTTT. Its protein is CAWITAGNTEAFF.